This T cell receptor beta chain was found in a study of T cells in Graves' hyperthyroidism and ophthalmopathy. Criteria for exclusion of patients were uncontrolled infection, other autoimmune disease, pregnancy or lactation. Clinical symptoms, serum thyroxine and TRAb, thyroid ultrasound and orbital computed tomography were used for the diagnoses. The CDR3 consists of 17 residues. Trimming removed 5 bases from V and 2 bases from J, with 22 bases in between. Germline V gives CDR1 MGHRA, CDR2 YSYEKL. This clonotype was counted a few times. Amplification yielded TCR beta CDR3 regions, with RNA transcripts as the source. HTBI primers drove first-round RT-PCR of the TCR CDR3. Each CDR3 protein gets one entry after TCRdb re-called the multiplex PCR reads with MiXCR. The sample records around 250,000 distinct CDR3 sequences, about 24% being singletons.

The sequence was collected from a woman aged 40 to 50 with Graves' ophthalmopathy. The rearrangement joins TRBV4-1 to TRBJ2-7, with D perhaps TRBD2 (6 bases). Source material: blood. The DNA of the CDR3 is TGCGCCAGCAGCTCCTCTTCGAGCGGGCAGGCGGCCTACGAGCAGTACTTC. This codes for CASSSSSSGQAAYEQYF.